This record covers a single T cell receptor (beta chain). As yet, its antigen is unknown. Germline CDR1 is LNHDA and CDR2 is SQIVND (reference sequence). J gave up 3 bases and V 4 bases, and 2 bases lay outside the gene matches. There are 13 residues in the CDR3. This entry is derived from a study of cytomegalovirus exposure and HLA in healthy donors. The study, taken as a whole, reports: It was likely that a cluster of highly shared sequence variants was a sequencing artifact.

Researchers ran the PCR with 60 Vbeta and 13 Jbeta primers. The repertoire was sequenced with immunoSEQ multiplex PCR; TCRdb's copy has only in-frame clones and lacks some. The sample comprises tens of thousands of clones, roughly 79% of which are singletons, and around 6% rests with the top ten. The receptor was derived from a man aged 45 to 65 in good health and CMV-seronegative. J is TRBJ2-5 and V is TRBV19, with 7 positions matching TRBD1. Source material: PBMCs. DNA for the CDR3: TGTGCCAGTAGTAGGCAGGGGGAAGAGACCCAGTACTTC. Translated: CASSRQGEETQYF.